The next 31 T cell receptor beta chains were all read from a single sample in a study of blood T cell repertoires in COVID-19. Sequencing was performed with immunoSEQ multiplex PCR; in TCRdb, only in-frame clones are kept and a portion is missing. The sample contains 180,000 or so clones, about 83% of which appear only once. Sequencing was carried out using PBMCs or T cells enriched from blood (not recorded which). The receptors come from a man aged 40-55 years with acute COVID-19.

The chain employs TRBV9 and TRBJ2-2, with TRBD2 identical over 9 bases. The CDR3 runs 14 residues. Per germline, CDR1 SGDLS and CDR2 YYNGEE. Trimming at V came to 5 bases and at J to 7 bases, leaving 6 bases not matched to a gene. The CDR3 region is CASRGLAEVGELFF. The CDR3 DNA is TGTGCCAGCAGGGGACTAGCCGAGGTCGGGGAGCTGTTTTTT.

The CDR3 region has the DNA TGCGCCAGCAGCCCGAAGGAAAGCGATGGCTACACCTTC. This codes for CASSPKESDGYTF. This chain links TRBV4-1 with TRBJ1-2, with D unresolved. The CDR3 totals 13 residues. Germline-derived CDR1 and CDR2 are MGHRA and YSYEKL. Trimming took off 4 bases at V and 6 bases at J, with 12 bases between the two ends.

V usage is TRBV4-1 and J usage is TRBJ1-6; 8 bases fit TRBD1. V shed 3 bases, J shed 7 bases, and the junction held 8 bases outside the gene matches. Germline values: CDR1 MGHRA, CDR2 YSYEKL. The CDR3 spans 16 residues. CDR3 nucleotide sequence: TGCGCCAGCAGCCAGTGGTCACAGGGGGAGAATTCACCCCTCCACTTT. This gives the protein CASSQWSQGENSPLHF.

V gene TRBV13 combines with J gene TRBJ2-1; D is perhaps TRBD2 (6 bases). V was clipped by 5 bases and J by 3 bases, with 17 bases between them. The length of the CDR3 is 16 residues. Germline CDR1 is PRHDT and CDR2 is FYEKMQ (reference sequence). CDR3 DNA sequence: TGTGCCAGCAGCAGGCACCCGGGGGAGCGCTACAATGAGCAGTTCTTC. Amino acids: CASSRHPGERYNEQFF.

This rearrangement joins TRBV30 to TRBJ2-3; no reliable D call. CDR3 length: 12 amino acids. Germline CDR1 GTSNPN, CDR2 SVGIG (reference sequence). V lost 3 bases, J lost 4 bases, and 8 bases lay in between. DNA of the CDR3: TGTGCCTGGAGCCCCCCAGCAGATACGCAGTATTTT. It encodes CAWSPPADTQYF.

V is TRBV4-3 and J is TRBJ1-5; D is undetermined. Germline CDR1 reads LGHNA; CDR2 reads YSLEER. V shed 1 base and J shed 2 bases, with 9 bases lying between them. The CDR3 runs to 15 residues. CDR3 in amino acids: CASSQGPGGNQPQHF. Written as DNA, the CDR3 is TGCGCCAGCAGCCAAGGACCCGGGGGCAATCAGCCCCAGCATTTT.

The rearrangement joins TRBV2 to TRBJ1-5; D gene uncertain. The CDR3 totals 15 residues. Trimming shortened V by 5 bases and J by 7 bases, and 18 bases separated the two germline ends. Germline CDR1 reads SNHLY; CDR2 reads FYNNEI. The CDR3 protein is CASSTTGLLVQPQHF. CDR3 sequence (DNA): TGTGCCAGCAGTACGACTGGTCTGCTGGTCCAGCCCCAGCATTTT.

V gene TRBV20-1 combines with J gene TRBJ2-7; 7 nucleotides match TRBD2. This CDR3 contains 11 residues. Trimming took 5 bases from V and 7 from J; bases not matched to a gene: 5. Germline V CDR1 and CDR2: DFQATT, SNEGSKA (reference sequence). For the CDR3, the DNA is TGCAGTGCTGTTAGCGGGTTTGAGCAGTACTTC. This sequence encodes CSAVSGFEQYF.

The chain is built from TRBV4-1 and TRBJ2-4; 9 positions agree with TRBD1. Trimming removed 4 bases from V and 1 base from J; junction bases left unmatched: 20. The CDR3 has 21 amino acids. Looked up from germline, CDR1 is MGHRA and CDR2 is YSYEKL. CDR3 in DNA: TGCGCCAGCAGCCCCGCGTACCTTGACAGGGGGAGAAGTATGGCCAAAAACATTCAGTACTTC. It translates to CASSPAYLDRGRSMAKNIQYF.

This chain uses TRBV28 with TRBJ2-5, with TRBD1 matching over 7 bases. With 3 bases clipped from V and 5 bases from J, the junction kept 24 bases outside the gene matches. CDR3 length: 20 residues. Germline V gene data show CDR1 as MDHEN and CDR2 as SYDVKM. The CDR3 DNA is TGTGCCAGCAGTTTCATCAAAGGGGGCGCCGGGCCTCTCGCAAGGGAGACCCAGTACTTC. Its translation: CASSFIKGGAGPLARETQYF.

The chain links TRBV5-1 to TRBJ1-2; the match to TRBD1 covers 7 bases. Germline CDR1 SGHRS, CDR2 YFSETQ. This CDR3 is 15 amino acids long. V lost 0 bases to trimming and J lost 8 bases; unmatched junction nucleotides: 10. CDR3 residues: CASSLVNPGQNGYTF. The CDR3 nucleotides are TGCGCCAGCAGCTTGGTTAACCCGGGACAGAACGGCTACACCTTC.

This chain connects TRBV30 to TRBJ2-5, with 7 bases fitting TRBD1. Germline CDR1 and CDR2: GTSNPN and SVGIG (reference sequence). The V segment lost 0 bases and the J segment 4 bases; nucleotides outside the gene matches: 8. CDR3 length equals 15 residues. The CDR3 sequence is CAWSVTGAQGETQYF. In DNA, the CDR3 is TGTGCCTGGAGTGTTACAGGGGCCCAAGGAGAGACCCAGTACTTC.

This clone was counted once. This sequence joins TRBV18 and TRBJ2-7; 8 nucleotides agree with TRBD1. J lost 4 bases, V lost 3 bases, and 11 bases had no gene match. Germline V gene sequence: CDR1 KGHSH, CDR2 LQKENI. The CDR3 extends over 16 amino acids. The CDR3 is CASSPLPGQGFYEQYF. Here the CDR3 DNA reads TGTGCCAGCTCACCCTTACCAGGACAGGGATTTTACGAGCAGTACTTC.

The V call is TRBV30, the J call TRBJ1-3, with D unclear. Trimming left V 5 bases short and J 0 bases short, with 5 bases between. The germline V gene has CDR1 GTSNPN and CDR2 SVGIG (reference sequence). This CDR3 region has 12 residues. The CDR3 bases are TGTGCCTGGGTAGCCTCTGGAAACACCATATATTTT. Its protein product is CAWVASGNTIYF.

The chain links TRBV9 to TRBJ2-5, with 7 bases matching TRBD2. Trimming removed 0 bases from V and 1 base from J; junction bases left unmatched: 3. Germline-derived CDR1 and CDR2 are SGDLS and YYNGEE. The CDR3 has 15 amino acids. The CDR3 region has the DNA TGTGCCAGCAGCGTAGTGGGAGGGATCCAAGAGACCCAGTACTTC. Its protein product is CASSVVGGIQETQYF.

CDR3 nucleotides: TGCAGCGTTGAACGACAGGGATACACTGAAGCTTTCTTT. It translates to CSVERQGYTEAFF. V usage is TRBV29-1 and J usage is TRBJ1-1; 7 nucleotides match TRBD1. The CDR3 extends over 13 amino acids. In germline, CDR1 is SQVTM, CDR2 ANQGSEA. With 2 bases clipped from V and 3 bases from J, the junction kept 3 bases outside the gene matches.

The chain recombines TRBV11-3 with TRBJ2-7; possible D gene TRBD2, 5 bases. The germline V and J ends were trimmed by 2 bases and 5 bases, with 16 bases remaining between them. CDR1 is SGHNT, CDR2 YENEEA, per germline. The CDR3 spans 15 residues. CDR3 sequence (DNA): TGTGCCAGCAGCTTAACCATTCGGGGTAGGAACGAGCAGTACTTC. It encodes CASSLTIRGRNEQYF.

The chain recombines TRBV4-3 with TRBJ1-4; D ambiguous. Germline values: CDR1 LGHNA, CDR2 YSLEER. The CDR3 has 17 amino acids. With 5 bases removed from V and 0 bases from J, the gap between germline ends came to 16 bases. CDR3 DNA: TGCGCCAGCAGCAAAGGAGGTTTAGGCACAACTAATGAAAAACTGTTTTTT. Translation: CASSKGGLGTTNEKLFF.

V usage is TRBV6-5 and J usage is TRBJ1-1, with 11 bases lining up with TRBD1. This CDR3 spans 14 amino acids. Germline V lookup: CDR1 MNHEY, CDR2 SVGAGI. After removal of 7 bases from V and 6 bases from J, the junction contained 7 bases not matched to a gene. This CDR3 is CASTSGQGAAEAFF. Written as DNA, the CDR3 is TGTGCCAGCACCTCAGGACAGGGGGCCGCTGAAGCTTTCTTT.

In this sample, this clone turned up many times. The chain's CDR3 is CASSWSRAGYGYTF. CDR3 sequence (DNA): TGTGCCAGCAGTTGGTCGAGGGCGGGCTATGGCTACACCTTC. The gene calls are TRBV28 and TRBJ1-2; D unclear. The CDR3 is 14 residues long. Germline CDR1 MDHEN, CDR2 SYDVKM. Trimming shortened V by 4 bases and J by 4 bases, and 13 bases separated the two germline ends.

This clone was found a few times. J is TRBJ2-2 and V is TRBV19; 12 bases align to TRBD1. The length of the CDR3 is 15 residues. Germline V gene sequence: CDR1 LNHDA, CDR2 SQIVND (reference sequence). J lost 6 bases, V lost 5 bases, and 4 bases had no gene match. The CDR3 spells CASSVGTGGSGELFF. DNA for the CDR3: TGTGCCAGTAGTGTAGGGACAGGGGGCTCCGGGGAGCTGTTTTTT.

The chain combines TRBV7-8 with TRBJ1-5; 7 nucleotides match TRBD1. The CDR3 covers 14 residues. Germline CDR1 and CDR2: SGHVS and FQNEAQ. The V segment lost 1 base and the J segment 4 bases; nucleotides outside the gene matches: 1. CDR3 DNA sequence: TGTGCCAGCAGCTTAGGACAGGGAAATCAGCCCCAGCATTTT. Amino acids: CASSLGQGNQPQHF.

This chain uses TRBV19 with TRBJ2-7, with 10 bases fitting TRBD2. Trimming at V came to 3 bases and at J to 6 bases, leaving 8 bases not matched to a gene. The CDR3 has 15 residues. CDR1 is LNHDA, CDR2 SQIVND, per germline (reference sequence). The CDR3: CASSIASGSSSEQYF. DNA of the CDR3: TGTGCCAGTAGTATTGCTAGCGGGAGTTCAAGCGAGCAGTACTTC.

The chain carries TRBV18 and TRBJ2-7; 8 nucleotides agree with TRBD1. The CDR3 is made up of 12 amino acids. CDR1 is KGHSH, CDR2 LQKENI, per germline. The trim removed 6 bases at V and 5 bases at J, leaving 3 bases unmatched. The DNA for the CDR3 is TGTGCCAGCTCGTACAGGGGGGACGAGCAGTACTTC. As protein: CASSYRGDEQYF.

The gene calls are TRBV5-1 and TRBJ2-1; D remains ambiguous. Germline assignment: CDR1 SGHRS and CDR2 YFSETQ. The V end was cut by 4 bases, the J end by 6 bases, with 11 bases between. The CDR3 contains 13 residues. CDR3 bases: TGCGCCAGCAGCCCTGGCCCGGGCAATGAGCAGTTCTTC. It is translated as CASSPGPGNEQFF.

The chain uses TRBV6-5 and TRBJ2-5, with TRBD1 matching 10 bases. V shed 6 bases, J shed 5 bases, and the junction held 6 bases outside the gene matches. Per the germline V gene, CDR1 is MNHEY and CDR2 is SVGAGI. The CDR3 sequence is 14 residues long. CDR3 region: CASRTGTGVETQYF. The CDR3 DNA sequence: TGTGCCAGCAGGACCGGGACAGGGGTCGAGACCCAGTACTTC.

CDR3 amino acids: CASSHGGRSSGELFF. The CDR3 coding sequence is TGTGCCAGCAGCCATGGCGGCCGATCTTCCGGGGAGCTGTTTTTT. The J gene is TRBJ2-2, the V gene TRBV11-2; no clear D. V lost 5 bases and J lost 6, with 16 bases in between. There are 15 residues in the CDR3. CDR1 SGHAT and CDR2 FQNNGV come from the germline V gene.

The rearrangement links TRBV6-1 to TRBJ1-2, with D maybe TRBD1 (5 bases). Germline lookup yields CDR1 MNHNS and CDR2 SASEGT. This CDR3 spans 14 amino acids. The V and J ends lost 7 bases and 2 bases respectively, with 14 bases between them. The CDR3 here is CASTEGTRNYGYTF. The CDR3 region has the DNA TGTGCCAGCACTGAGGGGACTAGAAACTATGGCTACACCTTC.

J is TRBJ1-2 and V is TRBV11-2; TRBD1 might be the D (6 bases). Trimming took 5 bases from V and 6 from J, leaving 19 bases between them. CDR3 length equals 15 residues. CDR1 is SGHAT and CDR2 is FQNNGV in the germline V gene. CDR3 residues: CASSPGPTGSNGYTF. The CDR3 coding sequence is TGTGCCAGCAGCCCCGGACCCACAGGGTCAAATGGCTACACCTTC.

V is TRBV5-1 and J is TRBJ1-2; 10 nucleotides match TRBD1. This CDR3 is built from 15 residues. V shed 4 bases, J shed 8 bases, and the junction held 11 bases outside the gene matches. CDR1 and CDR2 from the germline V gene are SGHRS and YFSETQ. The CDR3 coding sequence is TGCGCCAGCAGCCTCCTTCCCCGGACAGGGGGGGGCTACACCTTC. Protein: CASSLLPRTGGGYTF. Variable domain in full (rest from reference TRBV5-1 and TRBJ1-2): KAGVTQTPRYLIKTRGQQVTLSCSPISGHRSVSWYQQTPGQGLQFLFEYFSETQRNKGNFPGRFSGRQFSNSRSEMNVSTLELGDSALYLCASSLLPRTGGGYTFGSGTRLTVV.

This clone was detected only once. V usage is TRBV5-6 and J usage is TRBJ2-7, with D perhaps matching TRBD1 (6 bases). Trimming took off 2 bases at V and 6 bases at J, with 15 bases between the two ends. CDR1 is SGHDT and CDR2 is YYEEEE in the germline V gene. The CDR3 covers 14 residues. The CDR3 DNA reads TGTGCCAGCAGCTTAGTTGGTGTCAGGGGCGAGCAGTACTTC. Its translation: CASSLVGVRGEQYF.